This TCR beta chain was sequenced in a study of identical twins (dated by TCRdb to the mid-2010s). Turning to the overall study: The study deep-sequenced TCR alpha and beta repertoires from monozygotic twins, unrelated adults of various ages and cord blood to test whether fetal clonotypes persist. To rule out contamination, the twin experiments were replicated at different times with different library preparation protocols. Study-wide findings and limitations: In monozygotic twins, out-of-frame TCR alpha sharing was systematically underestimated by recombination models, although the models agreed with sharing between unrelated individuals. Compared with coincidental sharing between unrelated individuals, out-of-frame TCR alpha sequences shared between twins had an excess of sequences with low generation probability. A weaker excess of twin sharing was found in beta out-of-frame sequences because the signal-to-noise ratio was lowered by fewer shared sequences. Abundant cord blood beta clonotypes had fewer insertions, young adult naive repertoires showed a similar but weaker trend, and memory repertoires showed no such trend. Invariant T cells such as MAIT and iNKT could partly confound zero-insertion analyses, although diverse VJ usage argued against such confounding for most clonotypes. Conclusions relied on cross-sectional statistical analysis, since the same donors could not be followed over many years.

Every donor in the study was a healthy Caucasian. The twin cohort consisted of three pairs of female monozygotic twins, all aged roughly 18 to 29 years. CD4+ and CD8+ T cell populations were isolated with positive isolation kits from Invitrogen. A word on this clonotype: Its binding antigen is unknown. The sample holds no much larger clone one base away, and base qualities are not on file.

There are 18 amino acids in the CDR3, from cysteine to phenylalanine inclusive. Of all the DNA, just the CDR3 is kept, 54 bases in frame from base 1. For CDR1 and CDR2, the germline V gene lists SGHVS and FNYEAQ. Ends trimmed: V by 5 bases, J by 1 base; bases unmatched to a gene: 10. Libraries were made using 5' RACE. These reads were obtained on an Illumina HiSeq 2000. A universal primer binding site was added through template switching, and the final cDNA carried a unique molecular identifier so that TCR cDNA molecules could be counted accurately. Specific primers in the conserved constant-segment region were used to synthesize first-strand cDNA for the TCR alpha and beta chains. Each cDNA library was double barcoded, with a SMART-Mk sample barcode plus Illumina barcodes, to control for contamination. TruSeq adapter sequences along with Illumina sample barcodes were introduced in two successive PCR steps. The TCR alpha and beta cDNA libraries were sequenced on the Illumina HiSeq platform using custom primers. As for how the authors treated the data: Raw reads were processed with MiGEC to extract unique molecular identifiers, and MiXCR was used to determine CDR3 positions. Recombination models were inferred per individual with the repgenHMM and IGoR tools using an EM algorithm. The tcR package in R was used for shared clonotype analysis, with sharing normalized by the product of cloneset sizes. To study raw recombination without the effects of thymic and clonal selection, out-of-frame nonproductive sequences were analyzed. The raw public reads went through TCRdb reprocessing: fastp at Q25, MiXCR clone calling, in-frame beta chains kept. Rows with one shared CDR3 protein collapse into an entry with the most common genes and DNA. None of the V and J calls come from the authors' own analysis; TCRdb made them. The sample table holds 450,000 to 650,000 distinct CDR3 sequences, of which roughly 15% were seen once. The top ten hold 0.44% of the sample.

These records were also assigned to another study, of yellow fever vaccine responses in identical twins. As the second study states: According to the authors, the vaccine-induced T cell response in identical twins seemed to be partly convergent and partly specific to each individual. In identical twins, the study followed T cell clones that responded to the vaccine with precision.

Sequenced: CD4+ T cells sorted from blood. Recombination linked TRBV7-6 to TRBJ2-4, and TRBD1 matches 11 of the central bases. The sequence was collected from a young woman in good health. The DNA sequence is TGTGCCAGCAGCGTCCTCGGACAGGGGGCGCCGGCCAAAAACATTCAGTACTTC. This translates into CASSVLGQGAPAKNIQYF.